This entry is about one TCR beta chain. Some clones are missing from TCRdb's copy, which holds only in-frame ones; the method was immunoSEQ multiplex PCR. The sample lists some 150,000 clones; 94% were seen once. This sample is part of a study of control samples from healthy donors and cancer patients. The specimen sequenced was blood. The sequence was collected from a man aged 35 to 55 in good health.

CDR3 protein: CASSQESVFSSYNEQFF. In DNA form, the CDR3 reads TGCGCCAGCAGCCAAGAATCGGTTTTTAGCTCCTACAATGAGCAGTTCTTC. This rearrangement joins TRBV4-3 to TRBJ2-1; D gene unclear. The CDR3 loop spans 17 amino acids. V was cut by 0 bases and J by 0 bases, with 12 bases left in between. The germline V gene has CDR1 LGHNA and CDR2 YSLEER.